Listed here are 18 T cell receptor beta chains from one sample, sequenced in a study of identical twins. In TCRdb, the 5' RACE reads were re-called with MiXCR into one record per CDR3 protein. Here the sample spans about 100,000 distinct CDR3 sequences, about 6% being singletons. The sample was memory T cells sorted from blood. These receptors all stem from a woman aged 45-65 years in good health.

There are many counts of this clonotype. CDR3 protein: CASSGDRYQPQHF. In DNA, the CDR3 is TGTGCCAGCTCAGGGGACAGATATCAGCCCCAGCATTTT. The chain links TRBV18 to TRBJ1-5; TRBD1 matches 7 bases. The CDR3 consists of 13 residues. J was trimmed by 5 bases and V by 5 bases; bases with no gene match: 3. Germline assignment: CDR1 KGHSH and CDR2 LQKENI. Full variable domain (missing parts from reference TRBV18 and TRBJ1-5): NAGVMQNPRHLVRRRGQEARLRCSPMKGHSHVYWYRQLPEEGLKFMVYLQKENIIDESGMPKERFSAEFPKEGPSILRIQQVVRGDSAAYFCASSGDRYQPQHFGDGTRLSIL.

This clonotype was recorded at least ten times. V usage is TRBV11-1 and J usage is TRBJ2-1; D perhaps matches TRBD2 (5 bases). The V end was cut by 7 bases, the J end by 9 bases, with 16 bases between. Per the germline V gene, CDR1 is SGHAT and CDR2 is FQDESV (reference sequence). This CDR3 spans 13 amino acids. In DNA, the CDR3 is TGTGCCAGCAACAACCCTCCGCGGGCTGAGCAGTTCTTC. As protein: CASNNPPRAEQFF.

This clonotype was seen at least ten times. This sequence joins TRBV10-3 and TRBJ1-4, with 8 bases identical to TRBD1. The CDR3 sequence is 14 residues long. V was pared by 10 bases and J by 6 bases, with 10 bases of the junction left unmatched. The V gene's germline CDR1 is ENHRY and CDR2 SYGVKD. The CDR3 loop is CASGPGQGDEKLFF. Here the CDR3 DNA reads TGTGCCAGCGGCCCTGGACAGGGAGATGAAAAACTGTTTTTT.

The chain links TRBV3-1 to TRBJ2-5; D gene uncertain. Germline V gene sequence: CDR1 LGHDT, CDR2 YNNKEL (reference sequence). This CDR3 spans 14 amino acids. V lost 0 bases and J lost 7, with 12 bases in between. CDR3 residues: CASSQDSRLGTQYF. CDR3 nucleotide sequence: TGTGCCAGCAGCCAAGACTCCCGTTTGGGGACCCAGTACTTC.

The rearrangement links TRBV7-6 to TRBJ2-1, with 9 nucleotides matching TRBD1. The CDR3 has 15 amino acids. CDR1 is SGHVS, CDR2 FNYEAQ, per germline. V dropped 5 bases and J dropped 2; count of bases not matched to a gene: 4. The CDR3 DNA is TGTGCCAGCAGCCACGACAGGGGGACCTACAATGAGCAGTTCTTC. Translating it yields CASSHDRGTYNEQFF.

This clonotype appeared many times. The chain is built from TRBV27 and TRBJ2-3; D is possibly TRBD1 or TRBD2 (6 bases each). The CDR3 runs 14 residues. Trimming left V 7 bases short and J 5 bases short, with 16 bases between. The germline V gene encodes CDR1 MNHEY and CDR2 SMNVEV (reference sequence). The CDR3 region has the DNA TGTGCCAGCACAAGGGTGGGGGGCAAAGATACGCAGTATTTT. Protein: CASTRVGGKDTQYF.

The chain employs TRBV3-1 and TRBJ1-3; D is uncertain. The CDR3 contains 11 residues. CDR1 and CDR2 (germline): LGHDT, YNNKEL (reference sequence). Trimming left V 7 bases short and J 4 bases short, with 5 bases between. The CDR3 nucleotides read TGTGCCAGCACCAGGGGAAACACCATATATTTT. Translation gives CASTRGNTIYF.

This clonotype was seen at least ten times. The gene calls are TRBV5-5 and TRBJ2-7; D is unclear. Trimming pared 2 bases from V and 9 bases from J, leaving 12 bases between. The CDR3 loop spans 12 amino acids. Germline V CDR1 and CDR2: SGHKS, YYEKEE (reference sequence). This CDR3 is CASSFTVPVQYF. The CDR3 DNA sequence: TGTGCCAGCAGCTTCACCGTGCCGGTGCAGTACTTC.

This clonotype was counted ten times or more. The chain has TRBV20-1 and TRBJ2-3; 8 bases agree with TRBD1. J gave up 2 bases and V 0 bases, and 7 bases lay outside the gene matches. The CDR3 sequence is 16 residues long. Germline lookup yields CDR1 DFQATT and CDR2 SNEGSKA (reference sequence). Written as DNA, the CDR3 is TGCAGTGCTAGAGACATTTTGGGACAGGACACAGATACGCAGTATTTT. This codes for CSARDILGQDTDTQYF.

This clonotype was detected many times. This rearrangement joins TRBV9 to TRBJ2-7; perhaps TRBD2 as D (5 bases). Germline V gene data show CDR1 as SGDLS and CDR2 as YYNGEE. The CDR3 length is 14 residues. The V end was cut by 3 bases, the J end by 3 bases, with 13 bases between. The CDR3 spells CASSGRASDYEQYF. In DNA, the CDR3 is TGTGCCAGCAGCGGGCGGGCCTCCGACTACGAGCAGTACTTC.

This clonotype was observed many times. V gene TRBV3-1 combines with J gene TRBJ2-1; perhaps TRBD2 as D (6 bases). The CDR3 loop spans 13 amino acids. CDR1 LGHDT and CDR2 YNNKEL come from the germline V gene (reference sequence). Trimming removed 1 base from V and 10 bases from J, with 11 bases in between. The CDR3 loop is CASSQARRGEQFF. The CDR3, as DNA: TGTGCCAGCAGCCAAGCCAGGAGGGGCGAGCAGTTCTTC.

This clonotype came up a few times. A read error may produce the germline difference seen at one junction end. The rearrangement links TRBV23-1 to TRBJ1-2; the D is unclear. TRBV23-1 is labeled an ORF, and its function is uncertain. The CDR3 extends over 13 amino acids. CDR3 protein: CASTQHPDYGYTF. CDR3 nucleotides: TGCGCCAGCACTCAACACCCAGACTATGGCTACACCTTC.

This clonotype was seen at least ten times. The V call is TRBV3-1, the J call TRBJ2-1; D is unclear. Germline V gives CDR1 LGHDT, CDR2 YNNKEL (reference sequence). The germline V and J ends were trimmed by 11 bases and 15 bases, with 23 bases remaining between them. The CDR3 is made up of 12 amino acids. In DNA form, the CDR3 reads TGTGCCTCCCTCCCAAGTACGGGTCCCCTGTTCTTC. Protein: CASLPSTGPLFF.

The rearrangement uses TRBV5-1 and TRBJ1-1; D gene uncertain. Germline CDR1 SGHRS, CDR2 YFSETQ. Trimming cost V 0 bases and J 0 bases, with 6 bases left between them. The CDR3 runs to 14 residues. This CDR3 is CASSLGDLNTEAFF. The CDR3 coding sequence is TGCGCCAGCAGCTTGGGGGATCTGAACACTGAAGCTTTCTTT. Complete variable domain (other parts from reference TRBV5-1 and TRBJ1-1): KAGVTQTPRYLIKTRGQQVTLSCSPISGHRSVSWYQQTPGQGLQFLFEYFSETQRNKGNFPGRFSGRQFSNSRSEMNVSTLELGDSALYLCASSLGDLNTEAFFGQGTRLTVV.

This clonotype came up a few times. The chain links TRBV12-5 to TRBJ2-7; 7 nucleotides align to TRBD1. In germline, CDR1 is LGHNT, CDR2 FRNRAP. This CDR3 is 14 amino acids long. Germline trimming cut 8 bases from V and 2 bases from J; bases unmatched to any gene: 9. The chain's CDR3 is CASRAEGAAYEQYV. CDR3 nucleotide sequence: TGTGCTAGTCGTGCCGAGGGGGCTGCCTACGAGCAGTACGTC.

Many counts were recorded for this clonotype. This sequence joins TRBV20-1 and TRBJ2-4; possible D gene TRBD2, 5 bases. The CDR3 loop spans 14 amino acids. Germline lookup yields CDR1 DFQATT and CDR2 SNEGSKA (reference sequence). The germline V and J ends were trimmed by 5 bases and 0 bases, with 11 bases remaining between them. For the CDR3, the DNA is TGCAGTGCTTACATTAGCGTAGCCAAAAACATTCAGTACTTC. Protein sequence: CSAYISVAKNIQYF.

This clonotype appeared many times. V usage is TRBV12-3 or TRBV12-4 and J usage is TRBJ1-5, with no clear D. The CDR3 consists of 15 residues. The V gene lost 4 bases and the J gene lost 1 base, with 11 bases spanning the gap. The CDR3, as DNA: TGTGCCAGCAGTTCAAACAAAGTGAGCAATCAGCCCCAGCATTTT. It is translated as CASSSNKVSNQPQHF.

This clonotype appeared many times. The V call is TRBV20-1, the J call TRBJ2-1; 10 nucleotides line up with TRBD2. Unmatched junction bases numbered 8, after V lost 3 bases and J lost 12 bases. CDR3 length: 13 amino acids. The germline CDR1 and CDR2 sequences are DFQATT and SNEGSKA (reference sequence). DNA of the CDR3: TGCAGTGCTAGGGAGCTAGCGGGAGTTTCGCAGTTCTTC. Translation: CSARELAGVSQFF.